A single sample is the source of the 18 T cell receptor beta chains below, sequenced in a study of regulatory T cells in long-lasting Graves disease. Time point noted: newly diagnosed GD, antithyroid drugs for less than 3 months. PBMC-extracted RNA yielded the TCR library. The TCR beta library used iRepertoire HTBI primers with Arm-PCR amplification of CDR3. Each CDR3 protein gets one entry after TCRdb re-called the multiplex PCR reads with MiXCR. The sample contains around 450,000 distinct CDR3 sequences, under 20% of which appear only once. The sample also formed part of further work on T cells in Graves' hyperthyroidism and ophthalmopathy.

Sequencing used peripheral blood mononuclear cells (PBMCs), obtained at new diagnosis, from a patient treated with antithyroid drugs. Receptors originate from a man aged 40-49 years with Graves disease.

On this clonotype: A junction boundary mismatches the germline segment, possibly from a read error. CDR3 nucleotides: TGTGCCAGCAGTGTGGACTACACAGGTACGCAGTATTTT. This encodes CASSVDYTGTQYF. This chain connects TRBV6-2 or TRBV6-3 to TRBJ2-3; TRBD2 is a possible D gene (6 bases). This CDR3 comprises 13 residues. In germline, CDR1 is MNHEY, CDR2 SVGEGT.

This clonotype was found many times. The genes are TRBV11-2 and TRBJ2-2, with D perhaps matching TRBD1 (5 bases). The V end was cut by 9 bases, the J end by 3 bases, with 20 bases between. The CDR3 is 16 amino acids. Germline V CDR1 and CDR2: SGHAT, FQNNGV. The CDR3 bases are TGTGCCAGAGTGGAGCACGGTACAGGCGACACCGGGGAGCTGTTTTTT. As protein: CARVEHGTGDTGELFF.

In this sample, this clonotype turned up many times. V usage is TRBV11-3 and J usage is TRBJ2-3; D not certain. The CDR3 spans 15 residues. Trimming left V 5 bases short and J 0 bases short, with 12 bases between. Germline V gene lookup returns CDR1 SGHNT and CDR2 YENEEA. The CDR3: CASSQTGASTDTQYF. Written as DNA, the CDR3 is TGTGCCAGCAGCCAGACGGGCGCTAGCACAGATACGCAGTATTTT.

This clonotype was picked up many times. The chain recombines TRBV28 with TRBJ1-2, with 10 nucleotides matching TRBD1. Germline assignment: CDR1 MDHEN and CDR2 SYDVKM. V trimming: 6 bases; J trimming: 8 bases; junction bases outside the gene matches: 6. The CDR3 is 13 residues long. For the CDR3, the DNA is TGTGCCAGCAGCTCGACAGGGGGCGTGGGCTACACCTTC. This codes for CASSSTGGVGYTF.

This clonotype was seen ten or more times. The rearrangement links TRBV2 to TRBJ2-5; 9 bases map to TRBD1. The CDR3 extends over 13 amino acids. Germline CDR1 SNHLY, CDR2 FYNNEI. J was trimmed by 4 bases and V by 9 bases; bases with no gene match: 6. CDR3 bases: TGTGCCAGAGGGGACAGGGTAGGAGAGACCCAGTACTTC. It yields the protein CARGDRVGETQYF.

This chain uses TRBV29-1 with TRBJ1-1, with no clear D. Between the trimmed V and J ends, which lost 6 bases and 4 bases, there was a span of 15 bases. CDR3 length equals 13 residues. From germline, CDR1 is SQVTM and CDR2 ANQGSEA. Here the CDR3 reads CSVWLGLRTEAFF. In nucleotides, the CDR3 is TGCAGCGTATGGCTGGGTTTACGCACTGAAGCTTTCTTT. Drawing the rest from reference TRBV29-1 and TRBJ1-1, the complete variable domain is SAVISQKPSRDICQRGTSLTIQCQVDSQVTMMFWYRQQPGQSLTLIATANQGSEATYESGFVIDKFPISRPNLTFSTLTVSNMSPEDSSIYLCSVWLGLRTEAFFGQGTRLTVV.

The chain has TRBV2 and TRBJ2-3; 11 positions match TRBD1. TRBJ2-5 explains the end of the DNA better; the J call may be wrong. Germline V gene sequence: CDR1 SNHLY, CDR2 FYNNEI. The CDR3 loop spans 16 amino acids. The CDR3 sequence is CASSAAGDRGEETQYF. For the CDR3, the DNA is TGTGCCAGCAGTGCTGCCGGGGACAGGGGGGAAGAGACCCAGTACTTC.

This clonotype was seen at least ten times. This chain joins TRBV11-3 and TRBJ2-5, with 8 bases matching TRBD1. Germline trimming cut 5 bases from V and 2 bases from J; bases unmatched to any gene: 10. This CDR3 has 16 amino acids. The germline CDR1 and CDR2 sequences are SGHNT and YENEEA. CDR3 amino acids: CASSVKRTGHQETQYF. The CDR3 DNA sequence: TGTGCCAGCAGCGTTAAGCGGACAGGGCATCAAGAGACCCAGTACTTC.

This clonotype was detected a few times. The chain recombines TRBV3-1 with TRBJ1-2; D remains unclear. The CDR3 loop spans 14 amino acids. Germline CDR1 is LGHDT and CDR2 is YNNKEL (reference sequence). V was clipped by 4 bases and J by 4 bases, with 13 bases between them. For the CDR3, the DNA is TGTGCCAGCAGCCTCCGGGCTACTAGCTATGGCTACACCTTC. This encodes CASSLRATSYGYTF.

This rearrangement joins TRBV28 to TRBJ1-6; TRBD1 aligns across 7 bases. The CDR3 runs to 14 residues. V shed 3 bases, J shed 13 bases, and the junction held 9 bases outside the gene matches. Germline CDR1 MDHEN, CDR2 SYDVKM. In DNA form, the CDR3 reads TGTGCCAGCAGTTTCACCGGGACAGACTTTCCCCTCCACTTT. Its translation: CASSFTGTDFPLHF.

This clonotype turned up a few times. The chain is built from TRBV29-1 and TRBJ2-1, with TRBD2 identical over 9 bases. The germline V gene encodes CDR1 SQVTM and CDR2 ANQGSEA. This CDR3 comprises 14 residues. The junction had 7 bases not matched to a gene; V was cut back by 6 bases and J by 4 bases. The CDR3 bases are TGCAGCGTGCCATGGACTAGCGCATACAATGAGCAGTTCTTC. Its translation: CSVPWTSAYNEQFF.

The chain combines TRBV12-3 or TRBV12-4 with TRBJ1-4; 7 bases match TRBD1. The CDR3 extends over 13 amino acids. V lost 5 bases, J lost 8 bases, and 5 bases stayed unmatched. The CDR3 DNA reads as TGTGCCAGCAGTCTCGGGACAGCAGAAAAACTGTTTTTT. Translated, it gives CASSLGTAEKLFF.

This clonotype has at least ten counts. The chain carries TRBV12-3 or TRBV12-4 and TRBJ2-5; D possibly matches TRBD1 or TRBD2 (5 bases each). The V and J ends lost 5 bases and 0 bases respectively, with 19 bases between them. This CDR3 spans 17 amino acids. Here the CDR3 reads CASSTRPGPSHQETQYF. The CDR3 DNA follows: TGTGCCAGCAGTACTAGGCCGGGACCGAGCCACCAAGAGACCCAGTACTTC.

This clonotype was counted many times. J is TRBJ2-2 and V is TRBV5-1; weak D call: TRBD1 (6 bases). CDR1 is SGHRS, CDR2 YFSETQ, per germline. This CDR3 is built from 15 residues. The V end was cut by 4 bases, the J end by 4 bases, with 14 bases between. The CDR3 reads CASSAGTLLTGELFF. DNA of the CDR3: TGCGCCAGCAGCGCCGGGACACTACTCACCGGGGAGCTGTTTTTT.

This clonotype has ten or more counts. J is TRBJ2-2 and V is TRBV6-1, with D unresolved. Trimming removed 3 bases at V and 5 bases at J, with 4 bases between. Germline values: CDR1 MNHNS, CDR2 SASEGT. The CDR3 extends over 12 amino acids. The DNA of the CDR3 is TGTGCCAGCAGTGATGCAACCGGGGAGCTGTTTTTT. It translates to CASSDATGELFF.

The V and J genes are TRBV24-1 and TRBJ2-7; D uncertain. Trimming shortened V by 3 bases and J by 6 bases, and 14 bases separated the two germline ends. The germline gives CDR1 KGHDR, CDR2 SFDVKD. This CDR3 region has 14 residues. The CDR3 coding sequence is TGTGCCACCAGTGATCCCGCAAAGGGTCGCGAGCAGTACTTC. Amino acid sequence: CATSDPAKGREQYF.

In this sample, this clonotype turned up many times. V gene TRBV20-1 combines with J gene TRBJ2-7; perhaps D is TRBD1 or TRBD2 (5 bases each). The length of the CDR3 is 14 residues. V was shortened by 0 bases and J by 6 bases, with 15 bases between the two germline ends. Germline V gene lookup returns CDR1 DFQATT and CDR2 SNEGSKA (reference sequence). This CDR3 is CSARDMTWGFEQYF. CDR3 sequence (DNA): TGCAGTGCTAGAGATATGACATGGGGGTTCGAGCAGTACTTC.

Turning to this clonotype: A read error may produce the germline difference seen at one junction end. CDR3 residues: CAGSKTGGGGANVLTF. Here the CDR3 DNA reads TGTGCCGGCAGCAAAACAGGGGGAGGTGGGGCCAACGTCCTGACTTTC. This chain uses TRBV3-1 with TRBJ2-6; 8 bases are shared with TRBD1. This CDR3 is built from 16 residues. Germline-derived CDR1 and CDR2 are LGHDT and YNNKEL (reference sequence). Filled out from reference TRBV3-1 and TRBJ2-6, the complete variable domain reads DTAVSQTPKYLVTQMGNDKSIKCEQNLGHDTMYWYKQDSKKFLKIMFSYNNKELIINETVPNRFSPKSPDKAHLNLHINSLELGDSAVYFCAGSKTGGGGANVLTFGAGSRLTVL.